The next 16 T cell receptor beta chains were all read from a single sample in a study of T cells after yellow fever vaccination (dated by TCRdb to about 2019). The treatment or condition label here, explained by the study, means: live attenuated yellow fever vaccine strain. Receptors were amplified or captured by 5' RACE. TCRdb names Illumina HiSeq 2500 as the instrument used. The public reads were reanalyzed by TCRdb: fastp trimming at Q25, MiXCR alignment, in-frame beta chains only. Each record represents a unique CDR3 protein, reported with the most common genes and DNA among its rows. The sample table holds around 610,000 distinct CDR3 sequences, of which roughly 14% were seen once. The ten largest make up about 14% of the sample. The material sequenced was PBMCs, taken on the day of the yellow fever booster vaccination. Receptors were obtained from a man aged 25-45 years who received the YFV17D yellow fever vaccine.

CDR3 amino acids: CSAEYGYTF. In DNA form, the CDR3 reads TGCAGTGCGGAATATGGCTACACCTTC. The chain links TRBV20-1 to TRBJ1-2; D is unresolved. This CDR3 is 9 amino acids long. V gave up 6 bases and J gave up 5 bases, with 4 bases separating them. Germline CDR1 and CDR2: DFQATT and SNEGSKA (reference sequence).

The J gene is TRBJ2-3, the V gene TRBV5-4; TRBD2 aligns across 7 bases. CDR1 SGHNT and CDR2 YYREEE come from the germline V gene (reference sequence). The CDR3 is made up of 15 amino acids. V trimming: 2 bases; J trimming: 1 base; junction bases outside the gene matches: 4. CDR3 DNA sequence: TGTGCCAGCAGCTTTTGGGAGGGTGGCACAGATACGCAGTATTTT. Residues: CASSFWEGGTDTQYF. Variable domain in full (rest from reference TRBV5-4 and TRBJ2-3): ETGVTQSPTHLIKTRGQQVTLRCSSQSGHNTVSWYQQALGQGPQFIFQYYREEENGRGNFPPRFSGLQFPNYSSELNVNALELDDSALYLCASSFWEGGTDTQYFGPGTRLTVL.

V and J are TRBV12-3 or TRBV12-4 and TRBJ2-1; D gene unclear. This CDR3 has 12 amino acids. Trimming left V 7 bases short and J 9 bases short, with 13 bases between. In DNA form, the CDR3 reads TGTGCCAGCATCCTATCCGGGCCTGAGCAGTTCTTC. Its translation is CASILSGPEQFF.

The V gene is TRBV18, the J gene TRBJ2-5, with D possibly matching TRBD1 (5 bases). CDR1 and CDR2 from the germline V gene are KGHSH and LQKENI. V dropped 3 bases and J dropped 4 bases, with 9 bases sitting between them. The CDR3 spans 13 residues. The CDR3 protein is CASSPEQAETQYF. CDR3 sequence (DNA): TGTGCCAGCTCACCGGAACAGGCAGAGACCCAGTACTTC.

J is TRBJ2-7 and V is TRBV7-6; weak D call: TRBD2 (6 bases). Germline CDR1 and CDR2: SGHVS and FNYEAQ. The V gene lost 8 bases and the J gene lost 3 bases, with 14 bases spanning the gap. The CDR3 sequence is 13 residues long. The CDR3 coding sequence is TGTGCCAGCGGAAAGGGGACTGTCTACGAGCAGTACTTC. It encodes CASGKGTVYEQYF.

This clonotype appeared a few times. This chain uses TRBV11-1 with TRBJ2-6; maybe TRBD1 (6 bases). V gave up 5 bases and J gave up 4 bases, with 9 bases separating them. Germline loops: CDR1 SGHAT, CDR2 FQDESV (reference sequence). This CDR3 region has 14 residues. The DNA of the CDR3 is TGTGCCAGCAGCACAGGGACCGGGGCCAACGTCCTGACTTTC. This sequence encodes CASSTGTGANVLTF.

In its sample, this clonotype was seen once. The chain links TRBV6-5 to TRBJ2-1; TRBD2 matches 12 bases. Germline V lookup: CDR1 MNHEY, CDR2 SVGAGI. This CDR3 comprises 12 residues. V lost 10 bases, J lost 9 bases, and 4 bases stayed unmatched. The CDR3 DNA is TGTGCCACTAGCGGGAGGGCCCCTGAGCAGTTCTTC. Amino acid sequence: CATSGRAPEQFF.

This rearrangement joins TRBV3-1 to TRBJ2-5; the match to TRBD1 covers 9 bases. V was pared by 1 base and J by 5 bases, with 5 bases of the junction left unmatched. The CDR3 covers 15 residues. The germline CDR1 and CDR2 sequences are LGHDT and YNNKEL (reference sequence). The CDR3 sequence: CASSQAGQGLETQYF. The CDR3 nucleotides read TGTGCCAGCAGCCAAGCCGGACAGGGGCTTGAGACCCAGTACTTC.

This clonotype has ten or more counts. This chain uses TRBV7-2 with TRBJ2-1, with D uncertain. This CDR3 comprises 13 residues. Per the germline V gene, CDR1 is SGHTA and CDR2 is FQGNSA. V shed 3 bases and J shed 4 bases, with 7 bases lying between them. CDR3 in amino acids: CASSLSRYNEQFF. CDR3 DNA sequence: TGTGCCAGCAGCTTGTCACGGTACAATGAGCAGTTCTTC.

The chain couples TRBV9 to TRBJ2-1; 11 positions agree with TRBD2. The germline gives CDR1 SGDLS, CDR2 YYNGEE. The CDR3 spans 15 residues. Trimming took 3 bases from V and 10 from J; bases not matched to a gene: 9. The CDR3 nucleotides are TGTGCCAGCAGCGCCGGGACTAGCGGAGGGGGGGAGCAGTTCTTC. Amino acids: CASSAGTSGGGEQFF.

This clonotype turned up a few times. The V and J genes are TRBV18 and TRBJ2-4; 8 bases align to TRBD2. This CDR3 spans 14 amino acids. J lost 6 bases, V lost 3 bases, and 4 bases had no gene match. Germline CDR1 and CDR2: KGHSH and LQKENI. CDR3 residues: CASSPGGGTNIQYF. The DNA of the CDR3 is TGTGCCAGCTCACCCGGGGGGGGGACAAACATTCAGTACTTC.

There are a few counts of this clonotype. This chain connects TRBV3-1 to TRBJ2-7; D gene uncertain. V gave up 4 bases and J gave up 6 bases, with 13 bases separating them. The CDR3 runs to 13 residues. CDR1 and CDR2 (germline): LGHDT, YNNKEL (reference sequence). The CDR3 here is CASSLPDSPEQYF. In DNA form, the CDR3 reads TGTGCCAGCAGCCTTCCAGATTCTCCCGAGCAGTACTTC.

This clonotype was seen a few times. V is TRBV20-1 and J is TRBJ2-1; 7 bases are a match to TRBD2. This CDR3 has 16 amino acids. J lost 9 bases, V lost 5 bases, and 19 bases had no gene match. CDR1 DFQATT and CDR2 SNEGSKA come from the germline V gene (reference sequence). CDR3 protein: CSAPTSGTVLIGEQFF. The DNA for the CDR3 is TGCAGTGCTCCCACCAGCGGGACTGTTCTAATTGGTGAGCAGTTCTTC.

Points on this clonotype: At one end the junction does not follow the germline gene, possibly because of a read error. The chain links TRBV6-5 to TRBJ1-5; D uncertain. CDR1 and CDR2 from the germline V gene are MNHEY and SVGAGI. This CDR3 region has 14 residues. The CDR3 spells CASSHSRNHQPQHF. CDR3 coding DNA: TGTGCCAGCAGTCACTCCAGGAACCATCAGCCCCAGCATTTT.

The V gene is TRBV4-3, the J gene TRBJ1-2; 9 nucleotides agree with TRBD1. The length of the CDR3 is 16 residues. Germline loops: CDR1 LGHNA, CDR2 YSLEER. The junction had 6 bases not matched to a gene; V was cut back by 2 bases and J by 2 bases. CDR3 in DNA: TGCGCCAGCAGCCAAAGCAAAGGACAGGGGAACTATGGCTACACCTTC. Translated, it gives CASSQSKGQGNYGYTF.

This chain uses TRBV7-9 with TRBJ2-3; 8 nucleotides align to TRBD1. J gave up 4 bases and V 9 bases, and 9 bases lay outside the gene matches. This CDR3 has 14 amino acids. Germline V lookup: CDR1 SEHNR, CDR2 FQNEAQ (reference sequence). DNA of the CDR3: TGTGCCAGTAACTCAGGGGGCAGTTCAGATACGCAGTATTTT. Translation: CASNSGGSSDTQYF.